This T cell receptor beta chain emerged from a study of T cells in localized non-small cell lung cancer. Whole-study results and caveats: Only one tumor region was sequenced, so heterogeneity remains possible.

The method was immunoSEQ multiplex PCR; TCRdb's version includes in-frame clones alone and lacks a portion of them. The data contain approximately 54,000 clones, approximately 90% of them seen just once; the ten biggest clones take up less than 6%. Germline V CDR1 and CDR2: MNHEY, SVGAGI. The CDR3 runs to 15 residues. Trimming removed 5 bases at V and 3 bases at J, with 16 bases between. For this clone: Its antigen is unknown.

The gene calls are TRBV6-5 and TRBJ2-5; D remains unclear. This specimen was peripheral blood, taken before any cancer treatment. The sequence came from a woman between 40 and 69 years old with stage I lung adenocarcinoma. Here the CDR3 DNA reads TGTGCCAGCAGTCTCAACTTGAACCCGAAAGAGACCCAGTACTTC. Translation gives CASSLNLNPKETQYF.